The clone carrying this TCR beta chain occurred many times. Its specificity is unknown. The CDR3 loop spans 13 amino acids. Trimming stripped 3 bases from V and 0 bases from J, with 5 bases between. Germline values: CDR1 SQVTM, CDR2 ANQGSEA. The data derive from a study of T cell repertoires in cytomegalovirus infection. On the study more broadly: CMV infection plus the matching HLA type was flagged by public TCR beta signatures. Findings and limits, study-wide: The ex vivo response showed dominance by HLA-C-restricted CMV-specific TCR beta clonotypes.

One entry per CDR3 protein results from TCRdb running MiXCR on the reads. The table lists some 220,000 distinct CDR3 sequences, approximately 6.7% of them singletons. This sequence was found in a human donor in good health (CMV status not recorded). Some clones in this sample may be carry-over from other donors' samples. The chain uses TRBV29-1 and TRBJ1-4; D uncertain. The sample taken for sequencing was PBMCs. The CDR3 DNA is TGCAGCGTTGAGACCGCAACTAATGAAAAACTGTTTTTT. Its translation: CSVETATNEKLFF. The full variable domain, in which reference TRBV29-1 and TRBJ1-4 provide the parts outside the CDR3, is SAVISQKPSRDICQRGTSLTIQCQVDSQVTMMFWYRQQPGQSLTLIATANQGSEATYESGFVIDKFPISRPNLTFSTLTVSNMSPEDSSIYLCSVETATNEKLFFGSGTQLSVL.